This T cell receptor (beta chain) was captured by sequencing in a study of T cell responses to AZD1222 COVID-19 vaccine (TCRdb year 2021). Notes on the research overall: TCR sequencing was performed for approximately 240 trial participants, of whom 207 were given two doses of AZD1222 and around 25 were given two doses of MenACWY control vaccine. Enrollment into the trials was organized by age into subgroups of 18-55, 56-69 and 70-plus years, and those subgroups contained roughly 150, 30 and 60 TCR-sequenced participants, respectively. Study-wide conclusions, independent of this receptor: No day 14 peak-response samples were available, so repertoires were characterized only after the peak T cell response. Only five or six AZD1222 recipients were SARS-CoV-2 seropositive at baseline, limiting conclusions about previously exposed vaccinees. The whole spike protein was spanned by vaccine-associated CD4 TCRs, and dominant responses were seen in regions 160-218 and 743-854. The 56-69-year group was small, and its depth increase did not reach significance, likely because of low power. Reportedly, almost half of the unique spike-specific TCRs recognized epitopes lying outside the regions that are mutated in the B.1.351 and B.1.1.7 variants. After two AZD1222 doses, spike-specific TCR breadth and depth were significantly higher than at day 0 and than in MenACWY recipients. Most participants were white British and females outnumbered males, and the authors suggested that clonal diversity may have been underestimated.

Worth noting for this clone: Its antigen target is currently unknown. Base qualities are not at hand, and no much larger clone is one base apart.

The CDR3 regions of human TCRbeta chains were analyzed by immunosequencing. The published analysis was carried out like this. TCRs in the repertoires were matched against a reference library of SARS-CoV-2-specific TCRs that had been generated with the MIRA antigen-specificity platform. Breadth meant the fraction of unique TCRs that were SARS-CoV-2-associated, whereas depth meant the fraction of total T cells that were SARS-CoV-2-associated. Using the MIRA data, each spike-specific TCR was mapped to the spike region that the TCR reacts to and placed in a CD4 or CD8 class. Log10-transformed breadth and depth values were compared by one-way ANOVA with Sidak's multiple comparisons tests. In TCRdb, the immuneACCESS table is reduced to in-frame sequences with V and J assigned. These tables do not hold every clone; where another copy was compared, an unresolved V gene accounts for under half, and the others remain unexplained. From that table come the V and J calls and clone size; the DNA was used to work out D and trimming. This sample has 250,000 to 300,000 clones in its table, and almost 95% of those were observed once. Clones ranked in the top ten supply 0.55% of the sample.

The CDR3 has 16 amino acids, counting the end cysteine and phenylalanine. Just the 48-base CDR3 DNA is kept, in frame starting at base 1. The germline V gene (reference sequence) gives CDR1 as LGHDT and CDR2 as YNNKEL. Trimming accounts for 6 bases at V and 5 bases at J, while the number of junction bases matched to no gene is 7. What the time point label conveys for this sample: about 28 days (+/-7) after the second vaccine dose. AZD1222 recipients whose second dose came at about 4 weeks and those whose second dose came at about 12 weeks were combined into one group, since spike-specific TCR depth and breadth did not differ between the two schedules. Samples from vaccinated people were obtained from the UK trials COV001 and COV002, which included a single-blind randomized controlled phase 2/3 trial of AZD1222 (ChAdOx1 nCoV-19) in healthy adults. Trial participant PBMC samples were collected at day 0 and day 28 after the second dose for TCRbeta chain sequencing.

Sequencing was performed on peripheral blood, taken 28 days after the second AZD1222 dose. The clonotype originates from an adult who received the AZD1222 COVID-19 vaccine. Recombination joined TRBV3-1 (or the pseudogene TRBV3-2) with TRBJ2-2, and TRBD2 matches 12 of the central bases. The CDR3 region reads CASSPSGGARTGELFF. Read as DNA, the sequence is TGTGCCAGCAGTCCTAGCGGGGGGGCCCGGACCGGGGAGCTGTTTTTT.